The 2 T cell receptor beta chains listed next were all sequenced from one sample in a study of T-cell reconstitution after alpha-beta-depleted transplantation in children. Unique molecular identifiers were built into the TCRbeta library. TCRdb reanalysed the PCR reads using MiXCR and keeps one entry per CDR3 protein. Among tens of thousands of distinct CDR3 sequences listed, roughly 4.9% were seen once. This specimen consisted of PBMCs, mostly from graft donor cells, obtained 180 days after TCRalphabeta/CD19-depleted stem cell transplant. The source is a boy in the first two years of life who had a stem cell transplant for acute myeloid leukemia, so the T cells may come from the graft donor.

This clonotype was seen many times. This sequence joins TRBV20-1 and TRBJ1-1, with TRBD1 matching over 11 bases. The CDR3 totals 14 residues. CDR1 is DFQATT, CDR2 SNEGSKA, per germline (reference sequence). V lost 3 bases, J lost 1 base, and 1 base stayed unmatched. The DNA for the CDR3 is TGCAGTGCTAGGGACAGGGGGCAGAACACTGAAGCTTTCTTT. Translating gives CSARDRGQNTEAFF.

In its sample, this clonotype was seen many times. This CDR3 is CAIRQGGTEAFF. CDR3 coding DNA: TGTGCCATCCGACAGGGGGGAACTGAAGCTTTCTTT. The chain recombines TRBV12-3 or TRBV12-4 with TRBJ1-1, with TRBD1 identical over 9 bases. J was trimmed by 5 bases and V by 10 bases; bases with no gene match: 5. This CDR3 contains 12 residues.